Ten or more counts support the clone carrying this T cell receptor (beta chain). Each CDR3 protein is one row after TCRdb ran MiXCR on the 5' RACE reads. The table includes hundreds of thousands of distinct CDR3 sequences, approximately 3.9% detected once. The entry originates in a study of T cells after yellow fever vaccination. Germline V gene sequence: CDR1 SGHVS, CDR2 FNYEAQ. V shed 5 bases and J shed 4 bases, with 11 bases lying between them. The CDR3 is 13 residues long. Sequenced material: PBMCs, taken on the day of the yellow fever booster vaccination. The rearrangement links TRBV7-6 to TRBJ2-5; D gene unclear. The TCR comes from a young man who received the YFV17D yellow fever vaccine. The CDR3 nucleotides read TGTGCCAGCAGCGTCTTCCTGGGAGAGACCCAGTACTTC. It is translated as CASSVFLGETQYF.